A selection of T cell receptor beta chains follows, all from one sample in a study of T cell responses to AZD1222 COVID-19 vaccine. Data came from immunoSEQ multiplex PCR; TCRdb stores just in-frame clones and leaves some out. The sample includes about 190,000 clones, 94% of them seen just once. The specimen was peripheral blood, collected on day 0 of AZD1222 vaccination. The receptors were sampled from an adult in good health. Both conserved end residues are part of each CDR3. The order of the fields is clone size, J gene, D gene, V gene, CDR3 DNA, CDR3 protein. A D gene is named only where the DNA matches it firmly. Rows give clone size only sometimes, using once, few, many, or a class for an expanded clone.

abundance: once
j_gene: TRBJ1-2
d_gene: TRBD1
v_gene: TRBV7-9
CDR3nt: TGTGCCAGCAGCTTGGGACAGGGCCTCTATGGCTACACCTTC
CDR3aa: CASSLGQGLYGYTF

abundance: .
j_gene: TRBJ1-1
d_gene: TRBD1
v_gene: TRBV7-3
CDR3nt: TGTGCCAGCAGCTCCGACAGGGCCGGGCGAGCTTTCTTT
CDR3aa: CASSSDRAGRAFF

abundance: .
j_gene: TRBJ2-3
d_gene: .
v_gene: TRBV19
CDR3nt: TGTGCCAGTAGTATCCATACCGTTCAGGGGACAGATACGCAGTATTTT
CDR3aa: CASSIHTVQGTDTQYF

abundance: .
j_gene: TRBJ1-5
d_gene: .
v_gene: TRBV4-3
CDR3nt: TGCGCCAGCAGCCAAGATTCGGGGGCGAGCAATCAGCCCCAGCATTTT
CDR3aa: CASSQDSGASNQPQHF

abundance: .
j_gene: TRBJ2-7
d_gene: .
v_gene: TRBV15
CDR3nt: TGTGCGACTTCGATGCGGAGGACCTACTACGAGCAGTACTTC
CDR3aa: CATSMRRTYYEQYF

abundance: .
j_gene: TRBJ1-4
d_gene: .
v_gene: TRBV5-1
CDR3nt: TGCGCCAGCAGCCCAGGTTGGTCCAATGAAAAACTGTTTTTT
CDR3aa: CASSPGWSNEKLFF

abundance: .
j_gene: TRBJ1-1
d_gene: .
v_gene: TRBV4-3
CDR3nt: TGCGCCAGCAGCCAAGAGGCTAGGGAGAACACTGAAGCTTTCTTT
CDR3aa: CASSQEARENTEAFF

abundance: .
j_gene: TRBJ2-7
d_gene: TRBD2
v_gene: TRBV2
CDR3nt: TGTGCCAGCGCAGGACAGGGCAGGACTAGCGGGAGAGCCGGAGCCTACGAGCAGTACTTC
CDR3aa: CASAGQGRTSGRAGAYEQYF

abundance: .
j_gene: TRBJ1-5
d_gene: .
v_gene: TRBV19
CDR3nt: TGTGCCAGTAGTATAGTTGGGGGGCGCGGTAGCAATCAGCCCCAGCATTTT
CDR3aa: CASSIVGGRGSNQPQHF

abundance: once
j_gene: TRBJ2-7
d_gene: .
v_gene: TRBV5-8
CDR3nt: TGTGCCAGCAGCTTGGATTGGGTCAAGAGGAAATCCTACGAGCAGTACTTC
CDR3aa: CASSLDWVKRKSYEQYF

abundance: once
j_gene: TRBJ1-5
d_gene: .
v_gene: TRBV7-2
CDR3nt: TGTGCCAGCAGCTACGCTAATCAGCCCCAGCATTTT
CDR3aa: CASSYANQPQHF

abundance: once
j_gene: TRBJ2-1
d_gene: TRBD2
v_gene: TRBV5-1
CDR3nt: TGCGCCAGCAGCTTGACTAGCGGGAGATCAAATGAGCAGTTCTTC
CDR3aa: CASSLTSGRSNEQFF

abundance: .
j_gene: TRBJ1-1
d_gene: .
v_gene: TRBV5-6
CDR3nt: TGTGCCAGCAGCGGGTACAGGGTGGGCCTTGGGAACACTGAAGCTTTCTTT
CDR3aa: CASSGYRVGLGNTEAFF

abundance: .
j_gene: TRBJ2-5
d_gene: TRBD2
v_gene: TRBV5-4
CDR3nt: TGTGCCAGCAGCCTTGCCGGACTAGCGGGAGGGCCGGAGACCCAGTACTTC
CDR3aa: CASSLAGLAGGPETQYF

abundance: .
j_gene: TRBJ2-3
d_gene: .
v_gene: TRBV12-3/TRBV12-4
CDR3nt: TGTGCCAGCAGTTTAGGCACAGATACGCAGTATTTT
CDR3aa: CASSLGTDTQYF